A selection of T cell receptor beta chains follows, all from one sample in a study of T cells after yellow fever vaccination. TCRdb reprocessed the 5' RACE reads via MiXCR and lists one record per CDR3 protein. The repertoire holds about 400,000 distinct CDR3 sequences, with roughly 6.2% as singletons. Sequencing was performed on PBMCs, taken 5 days after the yellow fever booster vaccination. Receptors originate from a man aged 30-40 years who received the YFV17D yellow fever vaccine. Each CDR3 is given with its conserved first and last residue. D genes are given only for firm matches. The size entry is marked missing in some rows and otherwise reads once, few, many or a size class.

V	J	size	D	CDR3	DNA
TRBV24-1	TRBJ2-1	few	.	CATSRDSYNEQFF	TGTGCCACCAGTCGGGACTCCTACAATGAGCAGTTCTTC
TRBV7-2	TRBJ2-1	few	.	CASSPAAVYNEQFF	TGTGCCAGCAGCCCCGCGGCCGTTTACAATGAGCAGTTCTTC
TRBV6-1	TRBJ2-1	many	.	CASRPDGGRYNEQFF	TGTGCCAGCAGGCCTGACGGCGGGCGATACAATGAGCAGTTCTTC
TRBV28	TRBJ1-1	many	TRBD1	CASSLSPGTGHTEAFF	TGTGCCAGCAGTTTATCCCCTGGGACAGGGCACACTGAAGCTTTCTTT
TRBV9	TRBJ2-3	.	.	CASSVDRGTDTQYF	TGTGCCAGCAGCGTAGATAGAGGGACAGATACGCAGTATTTT
TRBV7-2	TRBJ2-3	few	.	CASSFQRRDTQYF	TGTGCCAGCAGCTTCCAGCGGCGGGATACGCAGTATTTT
TRBV3-1	TRBJ1-3	few	.	CASSQDLTASGNTIYF	TGTGCCAGCAGCCAAGATTTAACAGCCTCTGGAAACACCATATATTTT
TRBV20-1	TRBJ2-1	many	.	CSAPSPDQYNEQFF	TGCAGTGCCCCCTCTCCGGACCAGTACAATGAGCAGTTCTTC
TRBV20-1	TRBJ2-1	.	TRBD2	CSASRGVSYNEQFF	TGCAGTGCTAGCCGGGGGGTCTCCTACAATGAGCAGTTCTTC
TRBV14	TRBJ2-7	few	TRBD2	CASSQDQLAGAYEQYF	TGTGCCAGCAGCCAAGATCAACTAGCGGGAGCCTACGAGCAGTACTTC
TRBV28	TRBJ2-1	many	.	CASSSPEGGEYNEQFF	TGTGCCAGCAGCTCCCCCGAGGGCGGGGAATACAATGAGCAGTTCTTC
TRBV12-3/TRBV12-4	TRBJ2-1	.	.	CASSSAGTLGFGRYNEQFF	TGTGCCAGCAGTTCAGCCGGGACACTAGGCTTCGGGCGCTACAATGAGCAGTTCTTC
TRBV25-1	TRBJ2-6	.	TRBD1	CASAAVLSGQGAGSGANVLTF	TGTGCCAGCGCAGCAGTTCTCTCGGGACAGGGGGCGGGGTCTGGGGCCAACGTCCTGACTTTC
TRBV12-3/TRBV12-4	TRBJ2-1	many	.	CASSLVQGRRNEQFF	TGTGCCAGCAGTTTGGTACAAGGGAGAAGGAATGAGCAGTTCTTC
TRBV24-1	TRBJ2-2	.	.	CATSETTGGRPNTGELFF	TGTGCCACCAGTGAAACGACTGGGGGGAGGCCGAACACCGGGGAGCTGTTTTTT
TRBV7-9	TRBJ2-5	many	TRBD2	CASSLSSSGSTQYF	TGTGCCAGCAGCTTATCATCTAGCGGGAGTACCCAGTACTTC
TRBV2	TRBJ2-7	.	.	CASSIASYEQYF	TGTGCCAGCAGTATCGCCTCCTACGAGCAGTACTTC
TRBV30	TRBJ2-1	.	.	CAWSVGGAFYNEQFF	TGTGCCTGGAGTGTTGGGGGGGCTTTCTACAATGAGCAGTTCTTC
TRBV5-1	TRBJ2-3	.	TRBD2	CASSLATTSGSSDTQYF	TGCGCCAGCAGCTTGGCCACGACTAGCGGGAGCTCAGATACGCAGTATTTT
TRBV7-2	TRBJ2-3	many	.	CASSERGQPGDTQYF	TGTGCCAGCAGCGAACGGGGGCAGCCGGGAGATACGCAGTATTTT
TRBV20-1	TRBJ2-1	.	.	CSASRTTNNEQFF	TGCAGTGCTAGTCGGACAACGAACAATGAGCAGTTCTTC
TRBV29-1	TRBJ2-1	.	.	CSVVGGSLYEQFF	TGCAGCGTCGTTGGGGGTAGTTTGTATGAGCAGTTCTTC
TRBV6-2/TRBV6-3	TRBJ2-1	.	.	CASSKLHEQFF	TGTGCCAGCAGCAAACTGCATGAGCAGTTCTTC
TRBV11-2	TRBJ2-7	many	TRBD1	CASSLDWDRGGEQYF	TGTGCCAGCAGCTTAGATTGGGACAGGGGGGGCGAGCAGTACTTC
TRBV30	TRBJ2-1	.	.	CAWSVGAGVYNEQFF	TGTGCCTGGAGTGTAGGGGCGGGCGTCTACAATGAGCAGTTCTTC
TRBV10-1	TRBJ2-2	large	.	CASQAGGVTGELFF	TGCGCCAGTCAGGCGGGTGGGGTCACCGGGGAGCTGTTTTTT
TRBV19	TRBJ2-1	.	.	CASSRGRSSSYNEQFF	TGTGCCAGCAGTAGGGGTAGGTCTAGCTCCTACAATGAGCAGTTCTTC
TRBV7-2	TRBJ1-2	many	.	CASSLGYYGYTF	TGTGCCAGCAGCCTAGGGTACTATGGCTACACCTTC
TRBV2	TRBJ2-7	many	.	CASRFYEQYF	TGTGCCAGTCGATTTTACGAGCAGTACTTC
TRBV28	TRBJ2-7	.	.	CASSRPPDEQYF	TGTGCCAGCAGTCGACCCCCGGACGAGCAGTACTTC
TRBV18	TRBJ2-1	few	TRBD1	CASSDPGTGRNEQFF	TGTGCCAGCTCGGACCCCGGGACAGGGAGGAATGAGCAGTTCTTC
TRBV6-2/TRBV6-3	TRBJ2-7	.	TRBD2	CASSYPTRSSGSSYEQYF	TGTGCCAGCAGTTACCCCACCAGATCTAGCGGTAGCTCCTACGAGCAGTACTTC
TRBV4-2	TRBJ2-3	.	.	CASSQALGYTDTQYF	TGTGCCAGCAGCCAAGCGCTAGGATACACAGATACGCAGTATTTT
TRBV20-1	TRBJ2-3	.	.	CSAPPFHSAMITDTQYF	TGCAGTGCACCACCTTTTCACTCAGCGATGATCACAGATACGCAGTATTTT
TRBV30	TRBJ2-3	few	.	CAWRDEGTDTQYF	TGTGCCTGGAGGGACGAAGGGACAGATACGCAGTATTTT
TRBV28	TRBJ2-3	.	.	CASSFGGGVQYF	TGTGCCAGCAGTTTTGGAGGAGGGGTGCAGTATTTT
TRBV27	TRBJ2-7	many	.	CASRPGLPDYEQYF	TGTGCCAGCAGACCGGGACTTCCTGACTACGAGCAGTACTTC
TRBV5-6	TRBJ1-6	many	TRBD1	CASSQDRGLSPLHF	TGTGCCAGCAGCCAAGACAGGGGGCTTTCACCCCTCCACTTT
TRBV11-2	TRBJ2-7	.	TRBD1	CASSLAAGTGLYEQYF	TGTGCCAGCAGCTTAGCAGCCGGGACAGGGCTCTACGAGCAGTACTTC
TRBV9	TRBJ1-1	.	.	CASSVAPASGGGNTEAYF	TGTGCCAGCAGCGTAGCCCCCGCGTCCGGGGGCGGAAACACTGAAGCTTACTTT
TRBV11-1	TRBJ2-3	few	TRBD2	CASSPNPGTSGSIDLTDTQYF	TGTGCCAGCAGCCCCAATCCCGGGACTAGCGGGAGTATTGACCTAACAGATACGCAGTATTTT
TRBV28	TRBJ2-7	.	TRBD2	CASIGGGVLYEQYF	TGTGCCAGCATCGGGGGAGGGGTATTGTACGAGCAGTACTTC
TRBV24-1	TRBJ2-2	.	.	CATGGLTNTGELFF	TGTGCCACCGGGGGGCTTACGAACACCGGGGAGCTGTTTTTT
TRBV4-2	TRBJ2-2	.	.	CASSLRLEYTGELFF	TGTGCCAGCAGCCTTCGACTAGAGTACACCGGGGAGCTGTTTTTT
TRBV5-1	TRBJ2-2	few	TRBD2	CASRALADTNTGELFF	TGCGCCAGCCGTGCACTAGCGGATACGAACACCGGGGAGCTGTTTTTT
TRBV12-3/TRBV12-4	TRBJ1-2	many	.	CASSPRPGYTF	TGTGCCAGCAGCCCGAGGCCTGGCTACACCTTC
TRBV7-8	TRBJ1-4	many	.	CASSLAGSTVREKLFF	TGTGCCAGCAGCTTAGCGGGTTCCACAGTGAGGGAAAAACTGTTTTTT
TRBV9	TRBJ2-3	few	.	CASSVAGEEDTQYF	TGTGCCAGCAGCGTAGCGGGAGAGGAAGATACGCAGTATTTT
TRBV29-1	TRBJ2-2	many	TRBD2	CSVEDRGRLAGDGELFF	TGCAGCGTTGAAGATCGGGGGCGACTAGCGGGCGACGGGGAGCTGTTTTTT
TRBV29-1	TRBJ2-6	.	.	CSVATGSGANVLTF	TGCAGCGTTGCAACCGGGTCTGGGGCCAACGTCCTGACTTTC